This TCR beta chain was identified during a study of blood T cell repertoires in COVID-19. As for the study in general: The United States, Italy and Spain provided the acute and convalescent COVID-19 samples. T cells, B-cell-depleted T cells, or PBMCs provided the cDNA or gDNA that served as material.

The CDR3 sequence is 15 residues long. Germline V gives CDR1 SGHNT, CDR2 YYREEE (reference sequence). V gave up 4 bases and J gave up 4 bases; unmatched junction bases: 7. Per the original data handling: Estimated nucleated cell counts came from reference gene primer amplification. The repertoire was sequenced with immunoSEQ multiplex PCR; TCRdb's copy has only in-frame clones and lacks some. D and trimming come from the DNA, and the V and J calls and clone size come from that table. The sample lists over 200,000 clones, about 92% occurring once. This receptor was taken from a man aged 30 to 45 with acute or convalescent COVID-19. This chain uses TRBV5-4 with TRBJ2-3; 9 bases align to TRBD1. The source material was peripheral blood. The CDR3 nucleotides are TGTGCCAGCAGCGACCGGGACAGGGCACCAGATACGCAGTATTTT. Protein product: CASSDRDRAPDTQYF.